These 13 T cell receptor beta chains came from one sample sequenced in a study of T cell responses to AZD1222 COVID-19 vaccine. Some clones are missing from TCRdb's copy, which holds only in-frame ones; the method was immunoSEQ multiplex PCR. The table shows about 50,000 clones, with around 80% occurring only once. The starting material was peripheral blood, obtained 28 days after the second AZD1222 dose. Receptor source: an adult who received the AZD1222 COVID-19 vaccine.

The V gene is TRBV4-1, the J gene TRBJ2-7; the D gene is possibly TRBD2 (6 bases). V lost 1 base to trimming and J lost 1 base, with 17 bases between them. Germline CDR1 and CDR2: MGHRA and YSYEKL. The CDR3 is 17 amino acids. CDR3: CASSQGGIGSGSYEQYF. In DNA form, the CDR3 reads TGCGCCAGCAGCCAAGGGGGCATAGGCAGCGGGTCCTACGAGCAGTACTTC.

This clone has a handful of counts. The chain recombines TRBV12-3 or TRBV12-4 with TRBJ1-5; D remains unclear. CDR3 length equals 13 residues. Trimming shortened V by 1 base and J by 3 bases, and 4 bases separated the two germline ends. The CDR3 loop reads CASSLVDNQPQHF. CDR3 DNA sequence: TGTGCCAGCAGTTTAGTTGACAATCAGCCCCAGCATTTT.

This chain connects TRBV28 to TRBJ2-2; a weak D match, TRBD2 (7 bases). The CDR3 is made up of 15 amino acids. V shed 7 bases and J shed 2 bases, with 14 bases lying between them. Germline lookup yields CDR1 MDHEN and CDR2 SYDVKM. CDR3 protein: CASTGGQENTGELFF. The CDR3, as DNA: TGTGCCAGCACCGGGGGGCAGGAAAACACCGGGGAGCTGTTTTTT.

In its sample, this clone was seen once. The gene calls are TRBV28 and TRBJ1-5; TRBD1 is a possible D gene (5 bases). The V and J ends lost 5 bases and 0 bases respectively, with 14 bases between them. Germline lookup yields CDR1 MDHEN and CDR2 SYDVKM. The CDR3 sequence is 16 residues long. The CDR3 DNA reads as TGTGCCAGCAGTCTTCCCGTGGACACTAGCAATCAGCCCCAGCATTTT. Translation: CASSLPVDTSNQPQHF.

The rearrangement uses TRBV5-4 and TRBJ1-1; D is unresolved. Germline V lookup: CDR1 SGHNT, CDR2 YYREEE (reference sequence). The CDR3 loop spans 15 amino acids. V gave up 0 bases and J gave up 1 base, with 10 bases separating them. CDR3: CASSLDSHPNTEAFF. Here the CDR3 DNA reads TGTGCCAGCAGCTTGGACAGTCACCCGAACACTGAAGCTTTCTTT.

This chain joins TRBV29-1 and TRBJ2-5; 8 positions match TRBD2. The CDR3 contains 14 residues. V gave up 1 base and J gave up 2 bases; unmatched junction bases: 3. Germline CDR1 SQVTM, CDR2 ANQGSEA. The CDR3 nucleotides are TGCAGCGTTGAAGGGCGGGGGGTACAAGAGACCCAGTACTTC. Protein product: CSVEGRGVQETQYF.

The gene calls are TRBV2 and TRBJ2-7; tentatively, D is TRBD2 (6 bases). Trimming removed 7 bases at V and 2 bases at J, with 15 bases between. The germline V gene has CDR1 SNHLY and CDR2 FYNNEI. CDR3 length equals 14 residues. The CDR3 sequence: CASNSASATYEQYF. CDR3 coding DNA: TGTGCCAGCAATTCGGCTAGCGCTACCTACGAGCAGTACTTC.

This chain uses TRBV19 with TRBJ2-2; a possible D gene is TRBD1 (6 bases). Germline CDR1 and CDR2: LNHDA and SQIVND (reference sequence). V dropped 4 bases and J dropped 0 bases, with 12 bases sitting between them. The CDR3 consists of 16 residues. The CDR3: CASSTPGQANTGELFF. The DNA for the CDR3 is TGTGCCAGTAGTACCCCGGGACAAGCGAACACCGGGGAGCTGTTTTTT.

The J gene is TRBJ1-1, the V gene TRBV18; unclear D gene. CDR3 size: 13 residues. Trimming stripped 2 bases from V and 1 base from J, with 5 bases between. CDR1 is KGHSH, CDR2 LQKENI, per germline. CDR3 sequence: CASSPLKNTEAFF. CDR3 DNA: TGTGCCAGCTCACCATTGAAGAACACTGAAGCTTTCTTT.

The chain recombines TRBV5-6 with TRBJ1-5; 10 bases map to TRBD1. V lost 3 bases to trimming and J lost 5 bases; unmatched junction nucleotides: 5. The CDR3 is 15 amino acids. The V gene's germline CDR1 is SGHDT and CDR2 YYEEEE. The CDR3 region is CASSYSGTGDQPQHF. In DNA, the CDR3 is TGTGCCAGCAGCTACTCCGGGACAGGGGATCAGCCCCAGCATTTT.

The chain joins TRBV27 to TRBJ1-5, with a possible D match to TRBD1 (5 bases). V lost 1 base, J lost 1 base, and 8 bases lay in between. This CDR3 has 15 residues. Germline loops: CDR1 MNHEY, CDR2 SMNVEV (reference sequence). This CDR3 reads CASSLWDASNQPQHF. The CDR3 bases are TGTGCCAGCAGTTTATGGGACGCGAGCAATCAGCCCCAGCATTTT.

To note about this clone: This could be a read error, since a much larger clone is one nucleotide away. The rearrangement links TRBV28 to TRBJ1-2, with D maybe TRBD1 (6 bases). This CDR3 spans 14 amino acids. CDR1 MDHEN and CDR2 SYDVKM come from the germline V gene. CDR3 sequence reads: CASSEDRFNYDYTF. CDR3 nucleotides: TGTGCCAGCAGTGAAGACAGGTTTAACTATGACTACACCTTC.

This rearrangement joins TRBV7-8 to TRBJ2-1; TRBD2 matches at 11 bases. Looked up from germline, CDR1 is SGHVS and CDR2 is FQNEAQ. The ends lost 5 bases at V and 4 bases at J; junction bases unmatched: 7. This CDR3 spans 16 amino acids. The CDR3 sequence: CASSRRLAGIYNEQFF. The CDR3 nucleotides are TGTGCCAGCAGCCGACGACTAGCGGGGATATACAATGAGCAGTTCTTC.